Shown below are 20 T cell receptor beta chains from a single sample sequenced in a study of cytomegalovirus exposure and HLA in healthy donors. PCR amplification relied on 60 Vbeta primers (plus 13 Jbeta primers). The method was immunoSEQ multiplex PCR; TCRdb's version includes in-frame clones alone and lacks a portion of them. The sample holds under 200,000 clones; approximately 80% are singletons and the top ten take about 4.4%. Sequencing was done on a sample of PBMCs. All receptors come from a man in his forties or fifties in good health and CMV-seronegative.

This chain uses TRBV4-1 with TRBJ1-1; the match to TRBD1 covers 10 bases. V trimming: 7 bases; J trimming: 3 bases; junction bases outside the gene matches: 8. From germline, CDR1 is MGHRA and CDR2 YSYEKL. This CDR3 is 15 amino acids long. The CDR3 region is CASNQGTGEDTEAFF. The CDR3, as DNA: TGCGCCAGCAACCAGGGGACAGGGGAGGACACTGAAGCTTTCTTT.

V gene TRBV29-1 combines with J gene TRBJ2-7; unclear D gene. The CDR3 sequence is 13 residues long. Trimming stripped 3 bases from V and 2 bases from J, with 11 bases between. In germline, CDR1 is SQVTM, CDR2 ANQGSEA. This CDR3 is CSVEVARTYEQYF. CDR3 DNA: TGCAGCGTTGAGGTGGCCAGGACCTACGAGCAGTACTTC.

This sequence joins TRBV7-2 and TRBJ1-1, with 8 bases that match TRBD1. Trimming took 6 bases from V and 1 from J; bases not matched to a gene: 4. This CDR3 has 14 amino acids. CDR1 and CDR2 (germline): SGHTA, FQGNSA. In nucleotides, the CDR3 is TGTGCCAGCAGTCTGGGACAGGCGAACACTGAAGCTTTCTTT. As protein: CASSLGQANTEAFF.

The gene calls are TRBV11-2 and TRBJ1-2; the D gene is possibly TRBD1 (5 bases). Trimming stripped 4 bases from V and 2 bases from J, with 14 bases between. The CDR3 extends over 15 amino acids. Germline-derived CDR1 and CDR2 are SGHAT and FQNNGV. This chain's CDR3 is CASSSVRVKNYGYTF. Here the CDR3 DNA reads TGTGCCAGCAGCTCCGTCAGGGTTAAGAACTATGGCTACACCTTC.

The rearrangement links TRBV27 to TRBJ2-7; the match to TRBD1 covers 10 bases. Germline lookup yields CDR1 MNHEY and CDR2 SMNVEV (reference sequence). The CDR3 spans 17 residues. The V and J ends lost 0 bases and 2 bases, in that order; junction bases with no gene match: 7. The CDR3 spells CASSLSTGTGAAYEQYF. DNA for the CDR3: TGTGCCAGCAGTTTATCAACCGGGACAGGGGCAGCCTACGAGCAGTACTTC.

This chain connects TRBV6-1 to TRBJ1-3, with D possibly TRBD1 on 6 matching bases. The CDR3 consists of 14 residues. Germline V gene data show CDR1 as MNHNS and CDR2 as SASEGT. The ends were cut back, 6 bases at V and 4 bases at J, with 13 bases in the middle. The CDR3: CASSPTGGGNTIYF. CDR3 in DNA: TGTGCCAGCAGCCCGACAGGCGGGGGAAACACCATATATTTT.

The chain is built from TRBV7-8 and TRBJ2-1; 11 positions agree with TRBD2. V shed 2 bases and J 10 bases; nucleotides not matched to a gene: 13. This CDR3 has 17 amino acids. Germline V lookup: CDR1 SGHVS, CDR2 FQNEAQ. The CDR3 loop reads CASSLQGGLAGPREQFF. The CDR3 bases are TGTGCCAGCAGCTTACAGGGTGGACTAGCGGGCCCTCGGGAGCAGTTCTTC.

The chain has TRBV6-6 and TRBJ2-1; 10 positions agree with TRBD1. The ends lost 8 bases at V and 6 bases at J; junction bases unmatched: 10. CDR1 and CDR2 (germline): MNHNY, SVGAGI (reference sequence). The CDR3 length is 15 residues. CDR3 bases: TGTGCCAGCCGCGCTCGGGACAGGGGCCTCAATGAGCAGTTCTTC. This sequence encodes CASRARDRGLNEQFF.

The chain uses TRBV9 and TRBJ2-1; no definite D call. V was trimmed by 4 bases and J by 8 bases, leaving 13 bases between them. Germline CDR1 and CDR2: SGDLS and YYNGEE. The CDR3 sequence is 13 residues long. CDR3: CASSPERRDEQFF. The CDR3 coding sequence is TGTGCCAGCAGCCCCGAGCGACGTGATGAGCAGTTCTTC.

This clone was observed a single time. An end of the junction differs from the germline gene, which may be a read error. The chain carries TRBV6-6 and TRBJ2-1, with 14 positions matching TRBD2. CDR1 is MNHNY and CDR2 is SVGAGI in the germline V gene (reference sequence). The CDR3 has 13 amino acids. CDR3 sequence (DNA): TGTGCCAGCAGTAAGACTAGCGGGGGGGCCGTGGTCTTC. Protein sequence: CASSKTSGGAVVF.

The chain recombines TRBV4-3 with TRBJ2-7, with a weak D call TRBD2 (6 bases). The CDR3 length is 14 residues. CDR1 LGHNA and CDR2 YSLEER come from the germline V gene. With 1 base removed from V and 4 bases from J, the gap between germline ends came to 11 bases. CDR3 DNA: TGCGCCAGCAGCCAAGCCATCGGAGGGTACGAGCAGTACTTC. Amino acids: CASSQAIGGYEQYF.

This clone is a singleton in its sample. The rearrangement links TRBV19 to TRBJ1-5; D uncertain. V lost 5 bases and J lost 4, with 6 bases in between. Germline V gives CDR1 LNHDA, CDR2 SQIVND (reference sequence). This CDR3 contains 12 residues. CDR3 sequence: CASSFINQPQHF. The CDR3 nucleotides read TGTGCCAGTAGTTTTATAAATCAGCCCCAGCATTTT.

The chain carries TRBV10-3 and TRBJ1-5; TRBD1 agrees at 7 bases. Trimming cost V 4 bases and J 0 bases; bases outside gene matches: 6. CDR1 and CDR2 (germline): ENHRY, SYGVKD. The CDR3 length is 16 residues. CDR3 nucleotides: TGTGCCATCAGTGGGGGGACAGACAATAGCAATCAGCCCCAGCATTTT. Translated, it gives CAISGGTDNSNQPQHF.

This chain joins TRBV7-9 and TRBJ1-1; D is ambiguous. Trimming pared 5 bases from V and 3 bases from J, leaving 10 bases between. CDR1 and CDR2 (germline): SEHNR, FQNEAQ (reference sequence). The CDR3 has 13 amino acids. CDR3 nucleotide sequence: TGTGCCAGCAGCACGAGGGAGGACACTGAAGCTTTCTTT. Protein sequence: CASSTREDTEAFF. The full variable domain, with the rest looked up from reference TRBV7-9 and TRBJ1-1, is DTGVSQNPRHKITKRGQNVTFRCDPISEHNRLYWYRQTLGQGPEFLTYFQNEAQLEKSRLLSDRFSAERPKGSFSTLEIQRTEQGDSAMYLCASSTREDTEAFFGQGTRLTVV.

Points on this clone: Relative to the germline gene, one junction end is altered; a read error may explain this. V usage is TRBV5-6 and J usage is TRBJ2-1; 10 nucleotides agree with TRBD2. CDR1 is SGHDT, CDR2 YYEEEE, per germline. This CDR3 is 17 amino acids long. The CDR3 spells CANSPIVPGLAINEQFF. DNA for the CDR3: TGTGCCAACAGCCCAATCGTTCCGGGACTAGCGATCAATGAGCAGTTCTTC.

The chain combines TRBV4-2 with TRBJ2-5, with 9 bases that match TRBD1. J gave up 2 bases and V 0 bases, and 1 base lay outside the gene matches. Germline lookup yields CDR1 LGHNA and CDR2 YNFKEQ. The CDR3 runs 15 residues. The CDR3 is CASSQETGGQETQYF. DNA for the CDR3: TGTGCCAGCAGCCAAGAGACAGGGGGGCAAGAGACCCAGTACTTC.

The chain joins TRBV2 to TRBJ2-1, with 12 bases fitting TRBD2. J was trimmed by 15 bases and V by 6 bases; bases with no gene match: 9. The CDR3 extends over 13 amino acids. CDR1 is SNHLY, CDR2 FYNNEI, per germline. The CDR3 bases are TGTGCCAGCAGACCTACTAGCGGGGGGAGGGGGTTCTTC. Translation gives CASRPTSGGRGFF. Combining the CDR3 with reference TRBV2 and TRBJ2-1 gives the whole variable domain EPEVTQTPSHQVTQMGQEVILRCVPISNHLYFYWYRQILGQKVEFLVSFYNNEISEKSEIFDDQFSVERPDGSNFTLKIRSTKLEDSAMYFCASRPTSGGRGFFGPGTRLTVL.

The V and J genes are TRBV7-9 and TRBJ1-1; D is unclear. Trimming took 6 bases from V and 7 from J, leaving 12 bases between them. Germline CDR1 SEHNR, CDR2 FQNEAQ (reference sequence). The CDR3 is 12 amino acids. CDR3 amino acids: CASRQPGSEAFF. CDR3 coding DNA: TGTGCCAGCAGGCAACCGGGAAGTGAAGCTTTCTTT. Full variable domain (missing parts from reference TRBV7-9 and TRBJ1-1): DTGVSQNPRHKITKRGQNVTFRCDPISEHNRLYWYRQTLGQGPEFLTYFQNEAQLEKSRLLSDRFSAERPKGSFSTLEIQRTEQGDSAMYLCASRQPGSEAFFGQGTRLTVV.

The chain combines TRBV30 with TRBJ1-2; 7 nucleotides line up with TRBD1. Germline V gives CDR1 GTSNPN, CDR2 SVGIG (reference sequence). The junction had 7 bases not matched to a gene; V was cut back by 2 bases and J by 4 bases. The CDR3 spans 14 residues. The CDR3 is CAWSRDSDAYGYTF. DNA of the CDR3: TGTGCCTGGAGTCGGGACAGCGATGCCTATGGCTACACCTTC.

The chain combines TRBV19 with TRBJ1-2, with D possibly TRBD1 on 6 matching bases. The germline V gene encodes CDR1 LNHDA and CDR2 SQIVND (reference sequence). This CDR3 is 12 amino acids long. Trimming removed 3 bases at V and 12 bases at J, with 14 bases between. Written as DNA, the CDR3 is TGTGCCAGTAGTATGGGGGGGCTCCTGCACACCTTC. Its protein is CASSMGGLLHTF.